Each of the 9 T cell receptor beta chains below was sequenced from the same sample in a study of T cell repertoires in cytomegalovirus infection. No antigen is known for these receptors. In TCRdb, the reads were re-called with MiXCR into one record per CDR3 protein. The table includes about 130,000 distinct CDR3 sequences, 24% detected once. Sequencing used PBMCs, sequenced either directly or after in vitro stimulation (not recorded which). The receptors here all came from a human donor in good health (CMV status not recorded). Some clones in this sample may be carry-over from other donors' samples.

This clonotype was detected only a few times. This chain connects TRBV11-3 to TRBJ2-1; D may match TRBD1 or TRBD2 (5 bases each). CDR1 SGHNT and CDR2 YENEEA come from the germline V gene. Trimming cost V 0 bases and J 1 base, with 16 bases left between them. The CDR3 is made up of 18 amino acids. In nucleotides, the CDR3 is TGTGCCAGCAGCTTAGAATCGGGGCGGGCAGGGTCCTACAATGAGCAGTTCTTC. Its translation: CASSLESGRAGSYNEQFF.

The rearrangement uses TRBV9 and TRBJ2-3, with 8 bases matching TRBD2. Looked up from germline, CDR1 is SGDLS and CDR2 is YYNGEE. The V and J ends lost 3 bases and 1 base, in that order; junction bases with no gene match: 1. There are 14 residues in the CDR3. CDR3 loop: CASSDSGGTDTQYF. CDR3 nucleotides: TGTGCCAGCAGCGATAGCGGGGGCACAGATACGCAGTATTTT. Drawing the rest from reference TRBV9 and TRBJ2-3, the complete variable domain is DSGVTQTPKHLITATGQRVTLRCSPRSGDLSVYWYQQSLDQGLQFLIQYYNGEERAKGNILERFSAQQFPDLHSELNLSSLELGDSALYFCASSDSGGTDTQYFGPGTRLTVL.

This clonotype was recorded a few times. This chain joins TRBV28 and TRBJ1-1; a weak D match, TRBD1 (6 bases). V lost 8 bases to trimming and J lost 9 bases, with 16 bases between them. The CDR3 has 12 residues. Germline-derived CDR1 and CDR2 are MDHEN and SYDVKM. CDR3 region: CASSVGGFKAFF. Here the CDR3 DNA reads TGTGCCAGCTCCGTCGGGGGCTTTAAAGCTTTCTTT.

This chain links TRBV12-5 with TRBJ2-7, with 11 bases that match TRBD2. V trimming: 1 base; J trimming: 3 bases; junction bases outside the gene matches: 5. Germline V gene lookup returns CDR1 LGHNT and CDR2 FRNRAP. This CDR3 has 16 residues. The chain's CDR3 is CASGLELGLAVYEQYF. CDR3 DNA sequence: TGTGCTAGTGGTTTGGAGTTGGGACTAGCGGTCTACGAGCAGTACTTC.

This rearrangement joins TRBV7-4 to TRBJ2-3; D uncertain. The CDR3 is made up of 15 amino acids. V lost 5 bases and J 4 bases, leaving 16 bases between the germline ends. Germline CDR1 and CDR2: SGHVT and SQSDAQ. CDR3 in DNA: TGTGCCAGCAGCGGAACCGGTGGAGCGCCAGATACGCAGTATTTT. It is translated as CASSGTGGAPDTQYF.

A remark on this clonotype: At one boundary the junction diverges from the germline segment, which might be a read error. This CDR3 reads CASSPFDRNYGHTF. The CDR3 nucleotides read TGTGCCAGCAGCCCCTTCGACAGGAACTATGGCCACACCTTC. The chain combines TRBV7-2 with TRBJ1-2; D may be TRBD1 (6 bases). Germline CDR1 and CDR2: SGHTA and FQGNSA. This CDR3 comprises 14 residues.

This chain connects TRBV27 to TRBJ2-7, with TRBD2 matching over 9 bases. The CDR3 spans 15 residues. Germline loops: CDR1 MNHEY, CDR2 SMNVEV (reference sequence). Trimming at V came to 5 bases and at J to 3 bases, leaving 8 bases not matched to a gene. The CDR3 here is CASSPLAGKGYEQYF. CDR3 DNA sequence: TGTGCCAGCAGTCCCCTAGCGGGGAAAGGCTACGAGCAGTACTTC.

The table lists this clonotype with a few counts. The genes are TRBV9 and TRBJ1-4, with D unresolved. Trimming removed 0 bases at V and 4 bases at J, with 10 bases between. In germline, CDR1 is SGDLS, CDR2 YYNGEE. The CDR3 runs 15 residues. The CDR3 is CASSVGAADNEKLFF. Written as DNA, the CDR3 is TGTGCCAGCAGCGTAGGGGCAGCCGATAATGAAAAACTGTTTTTT.

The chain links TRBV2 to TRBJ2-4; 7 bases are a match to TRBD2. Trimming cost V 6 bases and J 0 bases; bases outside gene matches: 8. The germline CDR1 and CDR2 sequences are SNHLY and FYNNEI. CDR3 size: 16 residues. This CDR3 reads CASRPRLAVAKNIQYF. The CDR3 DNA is TGTGCCAGCAGGCCCCGGCTAGCGGTAGCCAAAAACATTCAGTACTTC. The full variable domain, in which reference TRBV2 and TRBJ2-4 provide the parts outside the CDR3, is EPEVTQTPSHQVTQMGQEVILRCVPISNHLYFYWYRQILGQKVEFLVSFYNNEISEKSEIFDDQFSVERPDGSNFTLKIRSTKLEDSAMYFCASRPRLAVAKNIQYFGAGTRLSVL.